The rows below give T cell receptor beta chains drawn from one sample of a study of blood T cell repertoires in COVID-19. Assay used: immunoSEQ multiplex PCR; TCRdb lists only in-frame clones, some missing. The table has 260,000 or so clones, approximately 90% seen once. Sequenced input: PBMCs or T cells enriched from blood (not recorded which). These receptors all come from a woman in her thirties or forties with acute COVID-19. Each CDR3 is given with its conserved first and last residue. A D gene is named only where the DNA matches it firmly. Clone size is not always given. Where it is, it says once, few, many or a class for expanded clones.

j_call: TRBJ1-2; d_call: TRBD1; v_call: TRBV7-2; clone_size: -; cdr3_nt: TGTGCCAGCAGCTTAAGACAGGGTTTAGGCTATGGCTACACCTTC; cdr3_aa: CASSLRQGLGYGYTF
j_call: TRBJ2-1; d_call: -; v_call: TRBV7-8; clone_size: -; cdr3_nt: TGTGCCAGCAGCTTAGAGACTAGTGGGTATGACGATGAGCAGTTCTTC; cdr3_aa: CASSLETSGYDDEQFF
j_call: TRBJ2-1; d_call: -; v_call: TRBV4-3; clone_size: -; cdr3_nt: TGCGCCAGCAGCCAAGATAGCGTCCCAGGCTCCTACAATGAGCAGTTCTTC; cdr3_aa: CASSQDSVPGSYNEQFF
j_call: TRBJ2-7; d_call: TRBD1; v_call: TRBV10-2; clone_size: -; cdr3_nt: TGCGCCAGCAGCGTACAGGGGAGCGGCGAGCAGTACTTC; cdr3_aa: CASSVQGSGEQYF
j_call: TRBJ1-2; d_call: TRBD1; v_call: TRBV28; clone_size: -; cdr3_nt: TGTGCCAGCAGTTTAGGACAGGGGGACTATGGCTACACCTTC; cdr3_aa: CASSLGQGDYGYTF
j_call: TRBJ2-1; d_call: TRBD1; v_call: TRBV9; clone_size: -; cdr3_nt: TGTGCCAGCAGCTCGACAGGGTCCTCCTACAATGAGCAGTTCTTC; cdr3_aa: CASSSTGSSYNEQFF
j_call: TRBJ2-1; d_call: TRBD2; v_call: TRBV5-1; clone_size: -; cdr3_nt: TGCGCCAGCAGCCCCCTAAGTAGCGGGAGAATCGATGAGCAGTTCTTC; cdr3_aa: CASSPLSSGRIDEQFF
j_call: TRBJ2-5; d_call: -; v_call: TRBV7-2; clone_size: -; cdr3_nt: TGTGCCAGCAGCTTAGCGGCGGCGCTACAAGAGACCCAGTACTTC; cdr3_aa: CASSLAAALQETQYF
j_call: TRBJ2-1; d_call: TRBD2; v_call: TRBV11-3; clone_size: -; cdr3_nt: TGTGCCAGCAGCTTAGAAGCGGGAGTTCCGTTCTTC; cdr3_aa: CASSLEAGVPFF
j_call: TRBJ1-1; d_call: -; v_call: TRBV6-5; clone_size: -; cdr3_nt: TGTGCCAGCAGTTACGGGCAGTCCACTGAAGCTTTCTTT; cdr3_aa: CASSYGQSTEAFF
j_call: TRBJ2-4; d_call: TRBD2; v_call: TRBV4-1; clone_size: once; cdr3_nt: TGCGCCAGCAGCCAAGATGTACTAGCGGGAGTTGGGGGGGCCAAAAACATTCAGTACTTC; cdr3_aa: CASSQDVLAGVGGAKNIQYF
j_call: TRBJ2-2; d_call: TRBD1; v_call: TRBV11-2; clone_size: -; cdr3_nt: TGTGCCACCACGCCCGGGACAGGAGGCGGGGAGCTGTTTTTT; cdr3_aa: CATTPGTGGGELFF
j_call: TRBJ2-7; d_call: TRBD1; v_call: TRBV27; clone_size: once; cdr3_nt: TGTGCCAGCAGTCCCATCCTATGGACAGGGGAGTACGAGCAGTACTTC; cdr3_aa: CASSPILWTGEYEQYF
j_call: TRBJ1-2; d_call: TRBD1; v_call: TRBV5-8; clone_size: once; cdr3_nt: TGTGCCAGCAGCTTAACAGGGGGAGGTGTGTATGGCTACACCTTC; cdr3_aa: CASSLTGGGVYGYTF
j_call: TRBJ1-1; d_call: TRBD1; v_call: TRBV19; clone_size: -; cdr3_nt: TGTGCCAGTGCACAGGGGGCGGACGCTGAAGCTTTCTTT; cdr3_aa: CASAQGADAEAFF
j_call: TRBJ1-2; d_call: TRBD1; v_call: TRBV3-1/TRBV3-2; clone_size: -; cdr3_nt: TGTGCCAGCAGCCAGATGACAGGGGGCGCCGGTGGCTACACCTTC; cdr3_aa: CASSQMTGGAGGYTF
j_call: TRBJ2-1; d_call: -; v_call: TRBV7-2; clone_size: -; cdr3_nt: TGTGCCAGCAGCTTAGCGCCGAGCTCCTACAATGAGCAGTTCTTC; cdr3_aa: CASSLAPSSYNEQFF
j_call: TRBJ1-3; d_call: -; v_call: TRBV10-1; clone_size: -; cdr3_nt: TGCGCCAGCAGTGAAAATGTCGGAGGATCTGGAAACACCATATATTTT; cdr3_aa: CASSENVGGSGNTIYF
j_call: TRBJ2-2; d_call: -; v_call: TRBV7-2; clone_size: -; cdr3_nt: TGTGCCAGCAGCTTAGGACTGCTCGGGGAGCTGTTTTTT; cdr3_aa: CASSLGLLGELFF
j_call: TRBJ2-7; d_call: -; v_call: TRBV4-2; clone_size: -; cdr3_nt: TGTGCCAGCAGCCAAGATTTACAGGACGACTACGAGCAGTACTTC; cdr3_aa: CASSQDLQDDYEQYF
j_call: TRBJ2-2; d_call: TRBD2; v_call: TRBV2; clone_size: -; cdr3_nt: TGTGCCAGCAGTGAAGGACTAGCGGGATTGAACACCGGGGAGCTGTTTTTT; cdr3_aa: CASSEGLAGLNTGELFF
j_call: TRBJ2-2; d_call: -; v_call: TRBV6-4; clone_size: -; cdr3_nt: TGTGCCAGCAGTGAACAGGGTTCCGGGGAGCTGTTTTTT; cdr3_aa: CASSEQGSGELFF
j_call: TRBJ1-4; d_call: -; v_call: TRBV18; clone_size: -; cdr3_nt: TGTGCCAGCTCAATACGGGGGGCTTCAGCTAATGAAAAACTGTTTTTT; cdr3_aa: CASSIRGASANEKLFF
j_call: TRBJ2-7; d_call: -; v_call: TRBV4-2; clone_size: -; cdr3_nt: TGTGCCAGCAGCCTAACAACCACTAGTATCGACGAGCAGTACTTC; cdr3_aa: CASSLTTTSIDEQYF
j_call: TRBJ2-1; d_call: -; v_call: TRBV11-2; clone_size: -; cdr3_nt: TGTGCCAGCAGCTCCCTGGCGGGTATAACGAATGAGCAATTCTTC; cdr3_aa: CASSSLAGITNEQFF
j_call: TRBJ1-1; d_call: -; v_call: TRBV7-9; clone_size: -; cdr3_nt: TGTGCCAGCAGCTGGGCAGCTCAGAACACTGAAGCTTTCTTT; cdr3_aa: CASSWAAQNTEAFF
j_call: TRBJ1-6; d_call: TRBD1; v_call: TRBV28; clone_size: -; cdr3_nt: TGTGCCAGCAGTTCCTCTCCGGGCAGGGGGCCCCCCAACATTGGATCACCCCTCCACTTT; cdr3_aa: CASSSSPGRGPPNIGSPLHF
j_call: TRBJ1-1; d_call: TRBD1; v_call: TRBV12-3/TRBV12-4; clone_size: -; cdr3_nt: TGTGCCACTGGGGACAGGTCGAACACTGAAGCTTTCTTT; cdr3_aa: CATGDRSNTEAFF
j_call: TRBJ2-1; d_call: -; v_call: TRBV10-1; clone_size: -; cdr3_nt: TGCGCCAGCAGTGAGTACAGGTACAATGAGCAGTTCTTC; cdr3_aa: CASSEYRYNEQFF
j_call: TRBJ2-1; d_call: -; v_call: TRBV3-1/TRBV3-2; clone_size: -; cdr3_nt: TGTGCCAGCAGCCATTATACGAGCTCCTACAATGAGCAGTTCTTC; cdr3_aa: CASSHYTSSYNEQFF
j_call: TRBJ1-6; d_call: -; v_call: TRBV4-1; clone_size: -; cdr3_nt: TGCGCCAGCAGCCAAGGCGGTGACCCGGAGTGGAGTTCACCCCTCCACTTT; cdr3_aa: CASSQGGDPEWSSPLHF
j_call: TRBJ1-4; d_call: TRBD1; v_call: TRBV7-9; clone_size: -; cdr3_nt: TGTGCCAGCAGCTTTTGGAGTACAGGGGGCATAGTAACTAATGAAAAACTGTTTTTT; cdr3_aa: CASSFWSTGGIVTNEKLFF
j_call: TRBJ2-5; d_call: -; v_call: TRBV11-2; clone_size: -; cdr3_nt: TGTGCCAGCACCAACCGTCGAGCCAAGACCCAGTACTTC; cdr3_aa: CASTNRRAKTQYF
j_call: TRBJ2-3; d_call: TRBD2; v_call: TRBV10-3; clone_size: -; cdr3_nt: TGTGCCATCGGGCGGGAGGGGAGCACAGATACGCAGTATTTT; cdr3_aa: CAIGREGSTDTQYF
j_call: TRBJ2-1; d_call: -; v_call: TRBV5-1; clone_size: -; cdr3_nt: TGCGCCAGCAGCTTCACTAGAAACGACAATGAGCAGTTCTTC; cdr3_aa: CASSFTRNDNEQFF
j_call: TRBJ1-3; d_call: -; v_call: TRBV5-4; clone_size: once; cdr3_nt: TGTGCCAGCAACACAGGTGGCACTGGAAACACCATATATTTT; cdr3_aa: CASNTGGTGNTIYF
j_call: TRBJ1-1; d_call: TRBD1; v_call: TRBV11-3; clone_size: many; cdr3_nt: TGTGCCAGCAGCTTGGGACAGGGCGAGAACACTGAAGCTTTCTTT; cdr3_aa: CASSLGQGENTEAFF
j_call: TRBJ1-1; d_call: -; v_call: TRBV27; clone_size: -; cdr3_nt: TGTGCCAGCAGTTTACGGGAGAACACTGAAGCTTTCTTT; cdr3_aa: CASSLRENTEAFF
j_call: TRBJ2-7; d_call: -; v_call: TRBV19; clone_size: -; cdr3_nt: TGTGCCAGTAGTGCGGCAACCCCCAACCCCTCCTACGAGCAGTACTTC; cdr3_aa: CASSAATPNPSYEQYF
j_call: TRBJ1-3; d_call: -; v_call: TRBV6-6; clone_size: few; cdr3_nt: TGTGCCAGCAGTCCTAACCCCCGTTCGGACTCCTCTGGAAACACCATATATTTT; cdr3_aa: CASSPNPRSDSSGNTIYF
j_call: TRBJ2-2; d_call: -; v_call: TRBV9; clone_size: once; cdr3_nt: TGTGCCAGCAGCATGAACAGGGACGTGAACACCGGGGAGCTGTTTTTT; cdr3_aa: CASSMNRDVNTGELFF
j_call: TRBJ1-5; d_call: -; v_call: TRBV30; clone_size: -; cdr3_nt: TGTGCCTGGAGTCCGGCTCCTAGGACAGTTAATCAGCCCCAGCATTTT; cdr3_aa: CAWSPAPRTVNQPQHF